Presented here are 27 T cell receptor beta chains from one specimen sequenced in a study of cytomegalovirus exposure and HLA in healthy donors. PCR was performed using 60 Vbeta and 13 Jbeta primers. Libraries were prepared by immunoSEQ multiplex PCR; TCRdb keeps only in-frame clonotypes and omits some of them. This table has some 130,000 clones, approximately 60% appearing once. Sequencing used PBMCs. The receptors shown here come from a human donor in good health.

This rearrangement joins TRBV18 to TRBJ2-7; the D gene is possibly TRBD1 (7 bases). Germline V gene data show CDR1 as KGHSH and CDR2 as LQKENI. The V end lost 1 base, the J end lost 4 bases, and 17 bases lay between the germline ends. The CDR3 runs to 16 residues. The chain's CDR3 is CASSPRGAGGGYEQYF. The CDR3 DNA reads TGTGCCAGCTCACCACGTGGGGCAGGGGGAGGATACGAGCAGTACTTC.

This clone was observed a few times. The V gene is TRBV28, the J gene TRBJ2-7; 11 nucleotides match TRBD1. The germline V gene has CDR1 MDHEN and CDR2 SYDVKM. The CDR3 runs 13 residues. Trimming at V came to 6 bases and at J to 3 bases, leaving 1 base not matched to a gene. CDR3 sequence (DNA): TGTGCCAGCAGGGGGACAGGGGGCTACGAGCAGTACTTC. Protein: CASRGTGGYEQYF.

This chain connects TRBV4-3 to TRBJ2-1; weak D call: TRBD1 (5 bases). The CDR3 contains 16 residues. In germline, CDR1 is LGHNA, CDR2 YSLEER. V was shortened by 3 bases and J by 7 bases, with 19 bases between the two germline ends. For the CDR3, the DNA is TGCGCCAGCAGCCACACCTTTGGCCAGAAGGGGAATGAGCAGTTCTTC. Translating gives CASSHTFGQKGNEQFF.

DNA of the CDR3: TGTGCCAGCAGCTTAGGGCCGGGGGGCCATCAGCCCCAGCATTTT. This sequence encodes CASSLGPGGHQPQHF. The chain employs TRBV7-9 and TRBJ1-5; perhaps TRBD1 as D (6 bases). The V gene's germline CDR1 is SEHNR and CDR2 FQNEAQ (reference sequence). The CDR3 is 15 residues long. Deletions cut 1 base from V and 5 bases from J, with 12 bases between.

The gene calls are TRBV18 and TRBJ1-1; 7 nucleotides match TRBD1. The germline CDR1 and CDR2 sequences are KGHSH and LQKENI. The CDR3 spans 14 residues. The junction had 7 bases not matched to a gene; V was cut back by 3 bases and J by 6 bases. CDR3 residues: CASSPSGGSSEAFF. CDR3 nucleotide sequence: TGTGCCAGCTCACCTTCAGGGGGGAGTTCTGAAGCTTTCTTT. Based on the CDR3 plus reference TRBV18 and TRBJ1-1, the full variable domain is NAGVMQNPRHLVRRRGQEARLRCSPMKGHSHVYWYRQLPEEGLKFMVYLQKENIIDESGMPKERFSAEFPKEGPSILRIQQVVRGDSAAYFCASSPSGGSSEAFFGQGTRLTVV.

This sequence joins TRBV7-2 and TRBJ1-1; D is unresolved. The CDR3 is 13 residues long. Germline V gene lookup returns CDR1 SGHTA and CDR2 FQGNSA. The germline V and J ends were trimmed by 4 bases and 10 bases, with 16 bases remaining between them. In nucleotides, the CDR3 is TGTGCCAGCAGCTGGCGTCAGACCTCGGGAGCTTTCTTT. This sequence encodes CASSWRQTSGAFF.

This clone was seen a few times. The chain is built from TRBV6-5 and TRBJ2-1; 8 bases map to TRBD2. This CDR3 comprises 14 residues. Germline loops: CDR1 MNHEY, CDR2 SVGAGI. J lost 7 bases, V lost 0 bases, and 2 bases had no gene match. CDR3 region: CASSYSSGENEQFF. CDR3 DNA: TGTGCCAGCAGTTACTCTAGCGGGGAAAATGAGCAGTTCTTC.

The chain uses TRBV13 and TRBJ2-5; unclear D gene. The CDR3 has 14 amino acids. In germline, CDR1 is PRHDT, CDR2 FYEKMQ (reference sequence). V was cut by 8 bases and J by 2 bases, with 15 bases left in between. Here the CDR3 DNA reads TGTGCCAGCCCCCGCGCTGGGCATCAAGAGACCCAGTACTTC. Its translation is CASPRAGHQETQYF.

The J gene is TRBJ2-6, the V gene TRBV5-1; weak D call: TRBD1 (5 bases). Trimming stripped 0 bases from V and 1 base from J, with 11 bases between. Germline V gene data show CDR1 as SGHRS and CDR2 as YFSETQ. This CDR3 has 17 residues. The CDR3 bases are TGCGCCAGCAGCTTGGTCCCCAGGGTTTCTGGGGCCAACGTCCTGACTTTC. Translating it yields CASSLVPRVSGANVLTF.

On this clone itself: This specimen includes other DNA sequences encoding the same CDR3. The chain recombines TRBV2 with TRBJ2-3; 9 positions agree with TRBD2. Germline lookup yields CDR1 SNHLY and CDR2 FYNNEI. The ends lost 2 bases at V and 3 bases at J; junction bases unmatched: 3. This CDR3 contains 15 residues. The CDR3 DNA is TGTGCCAGCAGTGAATTGGCGGGAGGGACAGATACGCAGTATTTT. Its protein is CASSELAGGTDTQYF.

J is TRBJ1-1 and V is TRBV9; D is uncertain. Trimming cost V 0 bases and J 1 base, with 10 bases left between them. CDR1 and CDR2 from the germline V gene are SGDLS and YYNGEE. The CDR3 totals 15 residues. The CDR3 is CASSVGPSRNTEAFF. The DNA for the CDR3 is TGTGCCAGCAGCGTAGGGCCATCCAGGAACACTGAAGCTTTCTTT.

This sequence joins TRBV7-8 and TRBJ2-4, with D possibly TRBD1 on 5 matching bases. The CDR3 spans 13 residues. Germline loops: CDR1 SGHVS, CDR2 FQNEAQ. V was clipped by 4 bases and J by 7 bases, with 11 bases between them. The DNA of the CDR3 is TGTGCCAGCAGCTACCTCGCAGGGAACATTCAGTACTTC. This translates into CASSYLAGNIQYF.

In its sample, this clone was seen once. The rearrangement joins TRBV15 to TRBJ2-7; a possible D gene is TRBD2 (5 bases). The CDR3 consists of 17 residues. Germline-derived CDR1 and CDR2 are LNHNV and YYDKDF (reference sequence). Trimming cost V 1 base and J 7 bases, with 23 bases left between them. The CDR3 DNA reads TGTGCCACCAGCAGAGTCTTTCAGGATCTCGGGGAATATGAGCAGTACTTC. Translating gives CATSRVFQDLGEYEQYF.

This chain links TRBV4-1 with TRBJ2-2; D unclear. This CDR3 has 16 residues. Germline loops: CDR1 MGHRA, CDR2 YSYEKL. Trimming stripped 2 bases from V and 0 bases from J, with 10 bases between. The CDR3 here is CASSQRRPTNTGELFF. CDR3 nucleotide sequence: TGCGCCAGCAGCCAACGCAGGCCGACGAACACCGGGGAGCTGTTTTTT.

This clone is a singleton in its sample. The chain combines TRBV5-1 with TRBJ1-2, with a possible D match to TRBD1 (6 bases). Germline loops: CDR1 SGHRS, CDR2 YFSETQ. This CDR3 contains 14 residues. V lost 2 bases, J lost 6 bases, and 14 bases lay in between. CDR3 protein: CASSLSAGENGYTF. The DNA for the CDR3 is TGCGCCAGCAGCTTATCCGCAGGGGAAAATGGCTACACCTTC.

This clone turned up a few times. V is TRBV9 and J is TRBJ2-7, with TRBD1 matching over 9 bases. Per germline, CDR1 SGDLS and CDR2 YYNGEE. V trimming: 0 bases; J trimming: 7 bases; junction bases outside the gene matches: 5. CDR3 size: 14 residues. CDR3 coding DNA: TGTGCCAGCAGCGTAGGAACAGGGGGCAGGGAGCAGTACTTC. This encodes CASSVGTGGREQYF.

Here the CDR3 DNA reads TGCGCCAGCAGCCAGCTCAGGGGTGGGGGTCAGCCCCAGCATTTT. This gives the protein CASSQLRGGGQPQHF. This chain uses TRBV4-1 with TRBJ1-5; maybe TRBD1 (6 bases). The CDR3 has 15 amino acids. The V end lost 3 bases, the J end lost 6 bases, and 15 bases lay between the germline ends. CDR1 and CDR2 from the germline V gene are MGHRA and YSYEKL.

J is TRBJ2-3 and V is TRBV10-3; 11 bases map to TRBD2. Trimming cost V 6 bases and J 0 bases; bases outside gene matches: 2. The CDR3 runs to 15 residues. Germline CDR1 is ENHRY and CDR2 is SYGVKD. CDR3 in DNA: TGTGCCATCAGGGGACTAGCGGATAGCACAGATACGCAGTATTTT. Its translation: CAIRGLADSTDTQYF.

The chain links TRBV7-6 to TRBJ2-3, with D perhaps matching TRBD2 (6 bases). Germline CDR1 and CDR2: SGHVS and FNYEAQ. This CDR3 has 15 amino acids. Between the trimmed V and J ends, which lost 3 bases and 0 bases, there was a span of 10 bases. CDR3 sequence: CASSLASASTDTQYF. The CDR3 DNA reads as TGTGCCAGCAGCTTGGCTAGCGCCAGCACAGATACGCAGTATTTT.

The genes are TRBV19 and TRBJ2-1; TRBD2 matches at 12 bases. V lost 5 bases, J lost 4 bases, and 3 bases stayed unmatched. This CDR3 has 15 amino acids. Germline V CDR1 and CDR2: LNHDA, SQIVND (reference sequence). The CDR3 nucleotides read TGTGCCAGTAGTTTACTAGCGGGAGGATACAATGAGCAGTTCTTC. It specifies CASSLLAGGYNEQFF.

The CDR3: CASNYGQGTYEQYF. The CDR3 DNA follows: TGCGCCAGCAACTACGGACAGGGTACCTACGAGCAGTACTTC. This sequence joins TRBV5-1 and TRBJ2-7, with TRBD1 matching over 8 bases. J gave up 2 bases and V 6 bases, and 7 bases lay outside the gene matches. The CDR3 loop spans 14 amino acids. Germline V gene data show CDR1 as SGHRS and CDR2 as YFSETQ.

This clone has more than one count but fewer than ten. The chain links TRBV5-4 to TRBJ2-7, with TRBD2 matching 9 bases. This CDR3 is 14 amino acids long. V dropped 5 bases and J dropped 2; count of bases not matched to a gene: 5. Germline CDR1 is SGHNT and CDR2 is YYREEE (reference sequence). CDR3 coding DNA: TGTGCCAGCAGGGAGCGGGAGGCACCCTACGAGCAGTACTTC. This encodes CASREREAPYEQYF.

Only a few counts were recorded for this clone. The V gene is TRBV7-9, the J gene TRBJ2-1, with a possible D match to TRBD2 (6 bases). This CDR3 contains 13 residues. Deletions cut 3 bases from V and 6 bases from J, with 9 bases between. The germline V gene has CDR1 SEHNR and CDR2 FQNEAQ (reference sequence). In DNA form, the CDR3 reads TGTGCCAGCAGCTTGGAGGGGCCCAATGAGCAGTTCTTC. Its translation: CASSLEGPNEQFF.

This rearrangement joins TRBV5-1 to TRBJ2-7; TRBD2 agrees at 11 bases. The germline CDR1 and CDR2 sequences are SGHRS and YFSETQ. V lost 4 bases and J lost 6; bases outside the gene matches: 15. This CDR3 is built from 17 residues. The CDR3 region is CASSLTIGTSGAGEQYF. As DNA, the CDR3 is TGCGCCAGCAGCCTGACGATCGGGACTAGCGGAGCGGGCGAGCAGTACTTC.

The chain joins TRBV7-2 to TRBJ2-3; D might be TRBD2 (6 bases). V shed 3 bases and J shed 6 bases, with 16 bases lying between them. CDR3 length equals 15 residues. Per germline, CDR1 SGHTA and CDR2 FQGNSA. Here the CDR3 DNA reads TGTGCCAGCAGCTTGGAGACTAGTCCCAGGGATACGCAGTATTTT. As protein: CASSLETSPRDTQYF.

V and J are TRBV11-3 and TRBJ2-7, with D possibly TRBD2 on 5 matching bases. V was cut by 2 bases and J by 4 bases, with 9 bases left in between. The CDR3 spans 13 residues. Germline CDR1 is SGHNT and CDR2 is YENEEA. The CDR3 DNA sequence: TGTGCCAGCAGCTTAAGCGGCCATTACGAGCAGTACTTC. Amino acids: CASSLSGHYEQYF. The full variable domain, rest sourced from reference TRBV11-3 and TRBJ2-7, is EAGVVQSPRYKIIEKKQPVAFWCNPISGHNTLYWYLQNLGQGPELLIRYENEEAVDDSQLPKDRFSAERLKGVDSTLKIQPAELGDSAVYLCASSLSGHYEQYFGPGTRLTVT.

The J gene is TRBJ2-7, the V gene TRBV2; 14 positions match TRBD2. The CDR3 consists of 16 residues. V shed 6 bases and J 4 bases; nucleotides not matched to a gene: 8. In germline, CDR1 is SNHLY, CDR2 FYNNEI. DNA for the CDR3: TGTGCCAGCAGGGACAGCGGGACTAGCGGGAGATACGAGCAGTACTTC. Its protein is CASRDSGTSGRYEQYF. Together with reference TRBV2 and TRBJ2-7, the CDR3 gives the full variable domain: EPEVTQTPSHQVTQMGQEVILRCVPISNHLYFYWYRQILGQKVEFLVSFYNNEISEKSEIFDDQFSVERPDGSNFTLKIRSTKLEDSAMYFCASRDSGTSGRYEQYFGPGTRLTVT.